The T cell receptor beta chain under discussion was sequenced for a study of T cell responses to AZD1222 COVID-19 vaccine. Study results and limitations: A reported finding is that nearly half of spike-specific TCRs target unmutated variant regions. Vaccine-associated CD4 TCRs ranged over spike, dominating at 160-218 and 743-854. Clonal diversity was possibly underestimated, and white British individuals and females predominated among donors.

Remarks on this clone: The target antigen is unknown.

Sequencing was performed with immunoSEQ multiplex PCR; in TCRdb, only in-frame clones are kept and a portion is missing. Of 90,000 to 120,000 clones in the sample, about 85% were seen once. The TCR originated in an adult who received the AZD1222 COVID-19 vaccine. The sequenced sample was peripheral blood, obtained 28 days after the second AZD1222 dose.

The CDR3 protein is CASQGFDEQYF. DNA of the CDR3: TGTGCCAGTCAGGGTTTCGACGAGCAGTACTTC. The chain couples TRBV19 to TRBJ2-7; D possibly corresponds to TRBD1 (5 bases). Trimming stripped 8 bases from V and 5 bases from J, with 10 bases between. This CDR3 has 11 residues. Per the germline V gene, CDR1 is LNHDA and CDR2 is SQIVND (reference sequence).